The 9 T cell receptor beta chains presented below share a single source sample, sequenced in a study of OX40 agonist ivuxolimab in advanced cancers. TCRdb's table, derived via immunoSEQ multiplex PCR, lists solely in-frame clones and lacks some. The sample carries roughly 70,000 clones, around 88% recorded once. Source: CD4+ or CD8+ T cells sorted from blood, taken in a trial of the OX40 agonist ivuxolimab. These TCRs come from an adult with an advanced solid tumor such as melanoma, head and neck, liver or kidney cancer.

This chain connects TRBV10-3 to TRBJ2-7, with D perhaps TRBD1 or TRBD2 (6 bases each). Trimming cost V 4 bases and J 4 bases, with 11 bases left between them. This CDR3 comprises 13 residues. Germline CDR1 ENHRY, CDR2 SYGVKD. CDR3 residues: CAISVGGRYEQYF. CDR3 coding DNA: TGTGCCATCAGTGTGGGGGGCAGATACGAGCAGTACTTC.

The J gene is TRBJ2-3, the V gene TRBV7-8; 8 bases line up with TRBD2. The CDR3 is 18 residues long. Unmatched junction bases numbered 15, after V lost 5 bases and J lost 2 bases. Germline assignment: CDR1 SGHVS and CDR2 FQNEAQ. In DNA form, the CDR3 reads TGTGCCAGCAGCACCTCTACGCTAGCGGGTAGCCTCACAGATACGCAGTATTTT. This codes for CASSTSTLAGSLTDTQYF.

The chain has TRBV23-1 and TRBJ1-2; 7 positions match TRBD1. TRBV23-1 is an open reading frame whose function is uncertain. The CDR3 has 12 residues. V lost 8 bases, J lost 6 bases, and 6 bases stayed unmatched. CDR3 protein: CASPRGTDGYTF. The CDR3 region has the DNA TGCGCCAGCCCCCGCGGGACAGATGGCTACACCTTC.

The gene calls are TRBV2 and TRBJ2-3; D is ambiguous. The CDR3 totals 14 residues. The germline CDR1 and CDR2 sequences are SNHLY and FYNNEI. Trimming left V 4 bases short and J 0 bases short, with 8 bases between. The CDR3 region is CASSGGRSTDTQYF. CDR3 DNA sequence: TGTGCCAGCAGTGGAGGTAGAAGCACAGATACGCAGTATTTT.

In DNA, the CDR3 is TGCGCCAGCAGCCTGGGACAGGGAACCGGGGAGCTGTTTTTT. Its translation: CASSLGQGTGELFF. This rearrangement joins TRBV5-1 to TRBJ2-2; 9 positions agree with TRBD1. CDR3 size: 14 residues. Germline V gene data show CDR1 as SGHRS and CDR2 as YFSETQ. The trim removed 4 bases at V and 5 bases at J, leaving 3 bases unmatched.

CDR3 DNA sequence: TGCGCCAGCAGCCTGGTACAGGGGGTTGAGACCCAGTACTTC. Translation: CASSLVQGVETQYF. The chain couples TRBV5-1 to TRBJ2-5, with 8 positions matching TRBD1. This CDR3 is built from 14 residues. Losses at the gene ends were 4 bases for V and 5 bases for J; bases not matched to a gene: 7. CDR1 is SGHRS and CDR2 is YFSETQ in the germline V gene.

This CDR3 reads CASSQGHEPQHF. Written as DNA, the CDR3 is TGTGCCAGCAGCCAGGGGCACGAGCCCCAGCATTTT. The rearrangement uses TRBV7-9 and TRBJ1-5; maybe TRBD1 (6 bases). The CDR3 contains 12 residues. The V end lost 5 bases, the J end lost 8 bases, and 10 bases lay between the germline ends. Germline CDR1 reads SEHNR; CDR2 reads FQNEAQ (reference sequence). The variable domain in full, with the rest retrieved from reference TRBV7-9 and TRBJ1-5, is DTGVSQNPRHKITKRGQNVTFRCDPISEHNRLYWYRQTLGQGPEFLTYFQNEAQLEKSRLLSDRFSAERPKGSFSTLEIQRTEQGDSAMYLCASSQGHEPQHFGDGTRLSIL.

The J gene is TRBJ1-2, the V gene TRBV6-6; D might be TRBD1 (6 bases). The CDR3 length is 14 residues. CDR1 and CDR2 (germline): MNHNY, SVGAGI (reference sequence). Trimming cost V 4 bases and J 0 bases, with 9 bases left between them. The CDR3 nucleotides read TGTGCCAGCAGTTGGGAGGGGGCTAACTATGGCTACACCTTC. Amino acid sequence: CASSWEGANYGYTF.

The chain links TRBV7-9 to TRBJ2-7, with 8 bases that match TRBD1. The CDR3 sequence is 15 residues long. Germline CDR1 is SEHNR and CDR2 is FQNEAQ (reference sequence). The V and J ends lost 2 bases and 2 bases, in that order; junction bases with no gene match: 5. CDR3 sequence: CASSLMGQATYEQYF. The CDR3 DNA sequence: TGTGCCAGCAGCTTAATGGGACAGGCGACCTACGAGCAGTACTTC.